This is a list of T cell receptor beta chains from one sample in a study of T cells in Graves' hyperthyroidism and ophthalmopathy. TCRdb ran MiXCR on the multiplex PCR reads and lists one entry per CDR3 protein. The table has some 560,000 distinct CDR3 sequences, 15% to 18% seen once; the top ten hold around 7.8%. The sample taken for sequencing was blood. These receptors all stem from a woman in her 30s with Graves' hyperthyroidism. CDR3s include the opening cysteine and the closing phenylalanine or tryptophan. Fields, in order: V gene, J gene, CDR3 protein.

TRBV5-8	TRBJ2-7	CASSFSFGSYEQYF
TRBV2	TRBJ2-7	CASRAPGSYEQYF
TRBV4-2	TRBJ1-2	CASSQERGTRDGYTF
TRBV7-2	TRBJ2-1	CASSAGPPEQFF
TRBV6-2/TRBV6-3	TRBJ2-7	CASTDMDTSGPTPYEQYF
TRBV7-2	TRBJ2-5	CASSLQGAGQETQYF
TRBV5-1	TRBJ2-7	CASSFLLAGGGEQYF
TRBV19	TRBJ2-1	CASSIRIRGGNEQFF
TRBV5-1	TRBJ1-3	CASSLDVPISGNTIYF
TRBV6-1	TRBJ2-7	CASRRGLADEQYF
TRBV7-2	TRBJ1-2	CASSLEGRGNYGYTF
TRBV28	TRBJ2-3	CASSPPSGLAGVSRTDTQYF
TRBV7-9	TRBJ2-1	CASSYNSGKPYNEQFF
TRBV5-1	TRBJ2-5	CASSLFGTEEETQYF
TRBV6-6	TRBJ2-1	CASSYIGSGGSSYNEQFF
TRBV2	TRBJ1-1	CASRQGQASTEAFF
TRBV30	TRBJ2-7	CASGPRDSYEQYF
TRBV7-9	TRBJ1-1	CASSLSSAEAFF
TRBV2	TRBJ1-4	CASSEAQGGEKLFF
TRBV20-1	TRBJ2-7	CSARTQGRGSYEQYF
TRBV6-1	TRBJ2-1	CASSPKGGTSSYNEQFF
TRBV5-5	TRBJ1-1	CASSLVGFATEAFF
TRBV28	TRBJ1-5	CASSVGGGPQPQHF
TRBV7-2	TRBJ1-2	CASSLGNYGYTF
TRBV12-3/TRBV12-4	TRBJ2-7	CASSLAPGQRYEQYF
TRBV20-1	TRBJ1-2	CSARRGSPSNYGYTF
TRBV7-3	TRBJ2-1	CASSPGVGVEQFF
TRBV20-1	TRBJ2-7	CSASGLAGVLYEQYF
TRBV2	TRBJ1-2	CASSRTGANYGYTF
TRBV29-1	TRBJ1-4	CSVPTGVNEKLFF
TRBV6-6	TRBJ1-5	CASSYWGQDLFQPQHF
TRBV5-4	TRBJ2-2	CASSGQRERAVGGELFF
TRBV5-1	TRBJ2-5	CASSLVGQGSETQYF
TRBV6-6	TRBJ1-4	CASSYRTNEKLFF
TRBV13	TRBJ2-7	CASSLRASAGSAYEQYF
TRBV6-1	TRBJ2-7	CASRDRGIYEQYF
TRBV20-1	TRBJ2-7	CSARATGPSSYEQYF
TRBV5-1	TRBJ2-7	CASSLTGLAGEFWYEQYF
TRBV6-1	TRBJ2-1	CASSEVNSIHYNEQFF
TRBV2	TRBJ2-3	CASRRDFNTQYF
TRBV2	TRBJ1-2	CASSRQGADYGYTF
TRBV19	TRBJ2-5	CASSIAHWMETQYF
TRBV12-3/TRBV12-4	TRBJ1-1	CASSPTGFTEAFF
TRBV11-2	TRBJ2-5	CASSPDEEGVYF
TRBV19	TRBJ2-1	CASSIRDRSGGQFF
TRBV7-3	TRBJ2-1	CASSPPGRPNEQFF
TRBV20-1	TRBJ1-4	CSARVNEKLFF
TRBV27	TRBJ2-3	CASSLQTGTSGSDTQYF
TRBV3-1	TRBJ2-5	CASSSGQMGTQYF
TRBV7-9	TRBJ2-1	CASSFTRDSQFF
TRBV27	TRBJ1-2	CASRVRANYGYTF
TRBV6-2/TRBV6-3	TRBJ1-1	CASSTRYRGNTEAFF
TRBV2	TRBJ2-7	CASSDHSYEQYF
TRBV12-3/TRBV12-4	TRBJ2-1	CASSRDSDRQFF
TRBV5-1	TRBJ2-3	CASSLVASGRVPDTQYF